This TCR beta chain was sequenced during a study of human T cells and chemical hapten exposure. Time point: patch test 3, about 24 weeks after DPC sensitization. Regarding treatment: therapeutic diphenylcyclopropenone sensitization with weekly scalp DPC. Alopecia patients between 18 and 70 years old and suitable for DPC were used as donors. At least ten counts were recorded for this clonotype. The antigen is undetermined. Unique molecular identifiers were affixed to discrete cDNA molecules within the library. TCRdb independently ran MiXCR on the RACE reads; one entry per CDR3 protein. The sample contains 75,000 to 90,000 distinct CDR3 sequences, roughly a tenth of which appear only once. From germline, CDR1 is GTSNPN and CDR2 SVGIG (reference sequence). The CDR3 is 15 residues long. V trimming: 1 base; J trimming: 5 bases; junction bases outside the gene matches: 7. Notes on the study in general: The immune response of these alopecia patients might not match healthy individuals'. Versus controls, significantly more large CDR3 similarity clusters arose from expanded TCRs.

The chain joins TRBV30 to TRBJ1-5; 8 bases are shared with TRBD1. The receptor comes from a woman in her fifties or sixties with alopecia areata. Some clones in this sample may be carry-over from other donors' samples. Material: whole blood, obtained in connection with sensitization to the hapten diphenylcyclopropenone (DPC). This chain's CDR3 is CAWSGGTGGDQPQHF. The CDR3, as DNA: TGTGCCTGGAGTGGGGGAACAGGGGGAGATCAGCCCCAGCATTTT.